Sequencing of this T cell receptor (beta chain) was carried out in a study of patients and donors after allogeneic stem cell transplantation. This clonotype appeared many times. TCRdb called the RT-PCR reads again in MiXCR, with one record for every CDR3 protein. Of about a million distinct CDR3 sequences listed, more than 15% are singletons. What was sequenced was blood, either unsorted or a sorted T cell fraction (not recorded which). The sequence was obtained from a human donor who was either an allogeneic HSCT recipient or a stem cell or donor lymphocyte infusion donor (not recorded which). It is not recorded whose cells these are; they may come from a transplant donor.

CDR3 coding DNA: TGTGCCAGCAGCTCGGGACAGGCTAGCAATCAGCCCCAGCATTTT. Protein: CASSSGQASNQPQHF. This chain joins TRBV7-8 and TRBJ1-5; 8 bases agree with TRBD1. The CDR3 has 15 residues. After removal of 4 bases from V and 0 bases from J, the junction contained 2 bases not matched to a gene. Germline CDR1 is SGHVS and CDR2 is FQNEAQ.